This TCR beta chain stems from a study of CD8+ T cells in alopecia areata. Study results and limitations: Scalp and blood samples kept many expanded lesional clones throughout tofacitinib.

This clone appeared a few times. Its antigen is not identified. The authors extracted RNA and reverse transcribed it into cDNA as the sequencing template. Produced via immunoSEQ multiplex PCR; TCRdb's table is partial and in-frame only. The sample has approximately 130,000 clones, approximately 57% seen once; the top ten hold more than 5%. Treatment in this sample: oral pan-JAK inhibitor, 5-10 mg twice daily. CDR1 is GTSNPN, CDR2 SVGIG, per germline (reference sequence). V lost 2 bases, J lost 1 base, and 4 bases stayed unmatched. The CDR3 has 15 residues. The receptor was derived from a human donor with alopecia areata. The sequences come from CD4+ T cells sorted from blood, collected at week 4, from a patient treated with tofacitinib. The genes are TRBV30 and TRBJ2-2, with TRBD2 identical over 7 bases. As DNA, the CDR3 is TGTGCCTGGAGTAGGAGCGGGGTGAACACCGGGGAGCTGTTTTTT. This sequence encodes CAWSRSGVNTGELFF. Full variable domain (outside the CDR3, taken from reference TRBV30 and TRBJ2-2): SQTIHQWPATLVQPVGSPLSLECTVEGTSNPNLYWYRQAAGRGLQLLFYSVGIGQISSEVPQNLSASRPQDRQFILSSKKLLLSDSGFYLCAWSRSGVNTGELFFGEGSRLTVL.